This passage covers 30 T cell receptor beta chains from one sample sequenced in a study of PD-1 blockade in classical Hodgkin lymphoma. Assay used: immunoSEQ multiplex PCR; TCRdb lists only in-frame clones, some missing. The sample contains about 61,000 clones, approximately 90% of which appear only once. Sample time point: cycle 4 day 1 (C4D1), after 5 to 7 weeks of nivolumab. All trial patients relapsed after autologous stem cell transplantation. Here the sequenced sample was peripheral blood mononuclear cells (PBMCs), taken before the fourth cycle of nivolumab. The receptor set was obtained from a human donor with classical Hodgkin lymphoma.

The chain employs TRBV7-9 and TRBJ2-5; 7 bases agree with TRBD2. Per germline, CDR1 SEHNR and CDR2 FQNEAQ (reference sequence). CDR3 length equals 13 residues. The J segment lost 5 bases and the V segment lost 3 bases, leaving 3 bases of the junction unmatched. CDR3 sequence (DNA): TGTGCCAGCAGCTTCATGGGAGGGGAGACCCAGTACTTC. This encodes CASSFMGGETQYF.

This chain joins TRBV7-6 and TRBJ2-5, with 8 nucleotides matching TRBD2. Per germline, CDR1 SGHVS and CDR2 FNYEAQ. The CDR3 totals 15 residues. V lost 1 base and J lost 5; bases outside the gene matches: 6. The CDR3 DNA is TGTGCCAGCAGCTTAGATCGGGGGGGGCTCGAGACCCAGTACTTC. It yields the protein CASSLDRGGLETQYF.

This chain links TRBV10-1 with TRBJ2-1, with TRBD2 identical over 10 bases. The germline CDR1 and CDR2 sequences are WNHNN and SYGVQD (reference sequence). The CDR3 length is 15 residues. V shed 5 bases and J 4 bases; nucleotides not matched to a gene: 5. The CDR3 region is CASSFGLADYNEQFF. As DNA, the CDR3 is TGCGCCAGCAGTTTCGGACTAGCGGATTACAATGAGCAGTTCTTC.

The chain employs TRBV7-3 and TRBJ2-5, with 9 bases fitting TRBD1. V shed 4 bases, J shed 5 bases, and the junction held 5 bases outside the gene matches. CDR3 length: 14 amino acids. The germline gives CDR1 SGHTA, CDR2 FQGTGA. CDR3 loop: CASSYSGQGETQYF. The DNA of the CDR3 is TGTGCCAGCAGCTACTCGGGACAGGGCGAGACCCAGTACTTC.

The CDR3 here is CASSSSGWQNTGELFF. CDR3 coding DNA: TGTGCCAGCAGCTCCTCGGGGTGGCAGAACACCGGGGAGCTGTTTTTT. The chain employs TRBV5-5 and TRBJ2-2, with D perhaps TRBD2 (5 bases). This CDR3 has 16 residues. Trimming removed 3 bases from V and 1 base from J, with 13 bases in between. The germline gives CDR1 SGHKS, CDR2 YYEKEE (reference sequence).

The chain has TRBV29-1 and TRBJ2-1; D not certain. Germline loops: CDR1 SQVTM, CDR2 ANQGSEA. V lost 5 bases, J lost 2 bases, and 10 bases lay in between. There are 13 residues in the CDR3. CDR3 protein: CSVSPGAYNEQFF. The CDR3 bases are TGCAGCGTTAGCCCCGGCGCCTACAATGAGCAGTTCTTC.

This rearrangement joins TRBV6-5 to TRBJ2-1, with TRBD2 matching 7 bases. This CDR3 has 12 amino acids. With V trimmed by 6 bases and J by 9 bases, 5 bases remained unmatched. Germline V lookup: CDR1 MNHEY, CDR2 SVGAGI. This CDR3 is CASRGGGIEQFF. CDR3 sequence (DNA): TGTGCCAGCAGGGGGGGAGGGATTGAGCAGTTCTTC.

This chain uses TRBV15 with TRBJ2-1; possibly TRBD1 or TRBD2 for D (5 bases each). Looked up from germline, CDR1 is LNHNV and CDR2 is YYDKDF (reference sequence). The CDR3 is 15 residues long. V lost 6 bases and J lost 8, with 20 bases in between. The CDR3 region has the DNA TGTGCCACCAGTCACACAATGGGGGTAGTCGATGAGCAGTTCTTC. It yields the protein CATSHTMGVVDEQFF.

CDR3 protein: CASSLGDGATQETQYF. The CDR3 DNA follows: TGCGCCAGCAGCTTAGGAGATGGTGCAACCCAAGAGACCCAGTACTTC. The chain joins TRBV5-1 to TRBJ2-5; D gene uncertain. Germline lookup yields CDR1 SGHRS and CDR2 YFSETQ. Trimming left V 2 bases short and J 1 base short, with 15 bases between. The CDR3 consists of 16 residues.

The DNA of the CDR3 is TGTGCTAGTGGTTTGAAGCCCGGATCACACCCAGATACGCAGTATTTT. It yields the protein CASGLKPGSHPDTQYF. The V gene is TRBV12-5, the J gene TRBJ2-3; D is unclear. Germline assignment: CDR1 LGHNT and CDR2 FRNRAP. Trimming took 2 bases from V and 4 from J, leaving 16 bases between them. The CDR3 consists of 16 residues.

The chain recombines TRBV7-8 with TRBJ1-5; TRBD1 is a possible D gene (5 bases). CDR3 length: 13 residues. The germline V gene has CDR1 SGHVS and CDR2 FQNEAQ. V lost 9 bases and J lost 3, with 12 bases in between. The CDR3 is CASSPDTNQPQHF. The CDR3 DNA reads TGTGCCAGTTCCCCGGACACCAATCAGCCCCAGCATTTT.

The CDR3 region is CASSLGGTGNYNEQFF. DNA of the CDR3: TGTGCCAGCAGCTTAGGAGGGACAGGGAACTACAATGAGCAGTTCTTC. The chain employs TRBV13 and TRBJ2-1; 9 positions match TRBD1. Germline V lookup: CDR1 PRHDT, CDR2 FYEKMQ (reference sequence). V was pared by 0 bases and J by 3 bases, with 3 bases of the junction left unmatched. The CDR3 extends over 16 amino acids.

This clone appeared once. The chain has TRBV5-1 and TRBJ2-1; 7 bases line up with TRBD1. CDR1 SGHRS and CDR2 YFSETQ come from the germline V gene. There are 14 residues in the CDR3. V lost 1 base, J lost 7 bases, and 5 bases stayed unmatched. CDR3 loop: CASSLQGVPNEQFF. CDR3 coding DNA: TGCGCCAGCAGCTTGCAGGGGGTTCCTAATGAGCAGTTCTTC.

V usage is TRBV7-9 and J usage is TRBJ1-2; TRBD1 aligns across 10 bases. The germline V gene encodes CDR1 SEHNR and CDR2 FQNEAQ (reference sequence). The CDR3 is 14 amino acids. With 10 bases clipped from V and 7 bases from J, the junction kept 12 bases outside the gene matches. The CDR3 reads CATTRQGAPAGYTF. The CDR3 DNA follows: TGTGCCACCACGCGACAGGGGGCGCCAGCTGGCTACACCTTC.

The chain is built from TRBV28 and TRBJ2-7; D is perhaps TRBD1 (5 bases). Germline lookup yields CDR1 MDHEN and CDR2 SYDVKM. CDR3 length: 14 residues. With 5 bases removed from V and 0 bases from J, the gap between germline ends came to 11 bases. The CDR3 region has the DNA TGTGCCAGCAGTAAAAGGGGTCTCTCCTACGAGCAGTACTTC. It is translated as CASSKRGLSYEQYF.

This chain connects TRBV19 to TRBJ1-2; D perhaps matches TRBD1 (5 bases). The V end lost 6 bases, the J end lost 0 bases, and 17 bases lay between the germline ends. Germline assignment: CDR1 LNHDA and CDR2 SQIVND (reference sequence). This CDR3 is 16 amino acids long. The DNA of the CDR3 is TGTGCCAGTAGCCTGAGCGGGGGAAACTCTAACTATGGCTACACCTTC. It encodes CASSLSGGNSNYGYTF.

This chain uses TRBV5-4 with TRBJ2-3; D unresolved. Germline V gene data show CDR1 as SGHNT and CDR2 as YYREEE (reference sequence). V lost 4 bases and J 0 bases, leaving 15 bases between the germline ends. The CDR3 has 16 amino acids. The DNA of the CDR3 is TGTGCCAGCAGCGGCTTGGACGGAACTAGCACAGATACGCAGTATTTT. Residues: CASSGLDGTSTDTQYF.

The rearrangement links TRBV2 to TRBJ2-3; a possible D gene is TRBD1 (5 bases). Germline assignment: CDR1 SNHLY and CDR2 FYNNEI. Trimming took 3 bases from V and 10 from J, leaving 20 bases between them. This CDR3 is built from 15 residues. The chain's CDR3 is CASSEAPDSRRPQYF. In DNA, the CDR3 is TGTGCCAGCAGTGAGGCTCCCGACAGTCGTCGTCCGCAGTATTTT.

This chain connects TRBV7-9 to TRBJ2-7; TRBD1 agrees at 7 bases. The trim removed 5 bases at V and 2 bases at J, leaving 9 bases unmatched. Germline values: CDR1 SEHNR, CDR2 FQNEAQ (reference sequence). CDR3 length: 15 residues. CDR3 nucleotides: TGTGCCAGCAGCCGGTCTCAGGGACAGACCTACGAGCAGTACTTC. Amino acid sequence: CASSRSQGQTYEQYF.

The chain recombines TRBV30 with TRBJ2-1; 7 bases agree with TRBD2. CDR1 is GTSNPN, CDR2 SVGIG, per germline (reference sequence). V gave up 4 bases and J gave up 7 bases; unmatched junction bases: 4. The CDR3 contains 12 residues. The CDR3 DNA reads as TGTGCCTGGACCGGGACTATAAATGAGCAGTTCTTC. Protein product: CAWTGTINEQFF.

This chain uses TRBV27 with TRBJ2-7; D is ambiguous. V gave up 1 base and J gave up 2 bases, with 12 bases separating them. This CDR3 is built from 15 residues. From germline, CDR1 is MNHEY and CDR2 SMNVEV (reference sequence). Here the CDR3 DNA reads TGTGCCAGCAGTTTATTCTTGGGCACCCCCTACGAGCAGTACTTC. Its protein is CASSLFLGTPYEQYF.

The CDR3 region has the DNA TGTGCCATCAGTGCCAATTTCCGGGACAGGGGAAACACCGGGGAGCTGTTTTTT. Protein sequence: CAISANFRDRGNTGELFF. This rearrangement joins TRBV10-3 to TRBJ2-2; 10 bases match TRBD1. The germline V gene has CDR1 ENHRY and CDR2 SYGVKD. The CDR3 runs to 18 residues. Germline trimming cut 4 bases from V and 2 bases from J; bases unmatched to any gene: 10.

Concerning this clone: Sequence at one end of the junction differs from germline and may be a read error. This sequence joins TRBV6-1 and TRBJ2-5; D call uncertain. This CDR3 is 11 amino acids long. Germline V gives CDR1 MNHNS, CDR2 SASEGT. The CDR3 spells CASSAPLFLHF. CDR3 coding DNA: TGTGCCAGCAGTGCCCCCCTGTTCCTCCACTTC.

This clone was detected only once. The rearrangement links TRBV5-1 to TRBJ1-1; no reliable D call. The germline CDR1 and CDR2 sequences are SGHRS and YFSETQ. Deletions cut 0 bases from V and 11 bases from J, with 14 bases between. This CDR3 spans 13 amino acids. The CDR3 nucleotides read TGCGCCAGCAGCTTGGAGGGAATTATAGGGGCTTTCTTT. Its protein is CASSLEGIIGAFF. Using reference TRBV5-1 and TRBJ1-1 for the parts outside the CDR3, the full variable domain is KAGVTQTPRYLIKTRGQQVTLSCSPISGHRSVSWYQQTPGQGLQFLFEYFSETQRNKGNFPGRFSGRQFSNSRSEMNVSTLELGDSALYLCASSLEGIIGAFFGQGTRLTVV.

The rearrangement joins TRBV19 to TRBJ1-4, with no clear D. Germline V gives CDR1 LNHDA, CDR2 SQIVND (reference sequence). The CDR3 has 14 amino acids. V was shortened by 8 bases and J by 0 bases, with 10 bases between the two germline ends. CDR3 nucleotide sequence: TGTGCCAGTTCCCACCTTGCAACTAATGAAAAACTGTTTTTT. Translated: CASSHLATNEKLFF. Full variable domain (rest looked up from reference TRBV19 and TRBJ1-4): DGGITQSPKYLFRKEGQNVTLSCEQNLNHDAMYWYRQDPGQGLRLIYYSQIVNDFQKGDIAEGYSVSREKKESFPLTVTSAQKNPTAFYLCASSHLATNEKLFFGSGTQLSVL.

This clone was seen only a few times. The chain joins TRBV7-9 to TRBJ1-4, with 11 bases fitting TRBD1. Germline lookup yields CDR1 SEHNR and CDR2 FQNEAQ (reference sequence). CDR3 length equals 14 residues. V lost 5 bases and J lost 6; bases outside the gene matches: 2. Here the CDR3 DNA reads TGTGCCAGCAGCCGGGACAGGGGGGATGAAAAACTGTTTTTT. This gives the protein CASSRDRGDEKLFF.

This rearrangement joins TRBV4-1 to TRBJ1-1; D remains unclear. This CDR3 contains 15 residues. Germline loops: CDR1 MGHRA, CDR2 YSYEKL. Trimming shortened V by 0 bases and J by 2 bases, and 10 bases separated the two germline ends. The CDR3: CASSQDRAGNTEAFF. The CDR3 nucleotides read TGCGCCAGCAGCCAAGATAGGGCCGGAAACACTGAAGCTTTCTTT.

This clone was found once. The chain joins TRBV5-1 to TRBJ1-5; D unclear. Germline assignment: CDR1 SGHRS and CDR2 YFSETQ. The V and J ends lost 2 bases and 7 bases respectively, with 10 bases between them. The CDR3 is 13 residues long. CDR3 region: CASSFQVGQPQHF. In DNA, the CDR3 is TGCGCCAGCAGCTTCCAGGTGGGACAGCCCCAGCATTTT.

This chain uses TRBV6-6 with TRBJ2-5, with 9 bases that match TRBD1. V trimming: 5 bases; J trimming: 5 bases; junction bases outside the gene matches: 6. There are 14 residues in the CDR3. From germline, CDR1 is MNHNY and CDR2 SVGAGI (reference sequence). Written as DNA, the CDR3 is TGTGCCAGCAGTCGGACAGGGGATGAGGAGACCCAGTACTTC. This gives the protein CASSRTGDEETQYF.

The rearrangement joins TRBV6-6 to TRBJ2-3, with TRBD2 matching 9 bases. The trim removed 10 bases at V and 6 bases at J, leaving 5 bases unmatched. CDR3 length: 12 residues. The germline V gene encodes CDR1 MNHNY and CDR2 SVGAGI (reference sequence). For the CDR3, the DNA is TGTGCCACGCGGGGGGGCTACGATACGCAGTATTTT. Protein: CATRGGYDTQYF.